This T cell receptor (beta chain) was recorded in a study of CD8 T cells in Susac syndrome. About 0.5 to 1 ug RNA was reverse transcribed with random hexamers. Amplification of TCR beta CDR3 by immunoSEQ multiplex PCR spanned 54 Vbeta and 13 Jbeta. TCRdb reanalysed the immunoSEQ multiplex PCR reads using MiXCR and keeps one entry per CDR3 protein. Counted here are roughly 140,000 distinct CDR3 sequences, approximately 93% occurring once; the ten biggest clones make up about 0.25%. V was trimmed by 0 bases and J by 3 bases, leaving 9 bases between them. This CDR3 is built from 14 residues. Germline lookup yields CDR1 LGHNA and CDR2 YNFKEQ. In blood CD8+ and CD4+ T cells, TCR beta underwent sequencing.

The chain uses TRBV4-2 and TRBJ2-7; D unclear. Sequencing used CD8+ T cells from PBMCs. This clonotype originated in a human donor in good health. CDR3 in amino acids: CASSQEQQYYEQYF. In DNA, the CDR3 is TGTGCCAGCAGCCAAGAGCAGCAGTACTACGAGCAGTACTTC.